The 24 T cell receptor beta chains presented below share a single source sample, sequenced in a study of T cells in Graves' hyperthyroidism and ophthalmopathy (dated by TCRdb to the late 2010s). Library preparation used multiplex PCR. The listed sequencing device is Illumina HiSeq 2000. The TCR beta CDR3 regions were amplified from the RNA transcripts. For the first round of RT-PCR on the TCR CDR3, the HTBI primer set was used together with the Qiagen OneStep RT-PCR kit. TCRdb took the public reads, trimmed them with fastp at Q25, ran MiXCR for clone calling and kept in-frame beta chains. Every CDR3 protein is listed once, alongside the most common genes and DNA of its rows. A total of about 400,000 distinct CDR3 sequences appear in this sample, 15% to 17% of them only once. Approximately 14% of the sample lies in the top ten. The source material was blood. Source of these receptors: a woman under 30 with Graves' hyperthyroidism.

This clonotype has ten or more counts. The chain recombines TRBV28 with TRBJ2-7; no reliable D call. The length of the CDR3 is 12 residues. Trimming left V 6 bases short and J 5 bases short, with 11 bases between. CDR1 and CDR2 from the germline V gene are MDHEN and SYDVKM. This CDR3 is CASSFDIHEQYF. Written as DNA, the CDR3 is TGTGCCAGCAGCTTCGACATCCACGAGCAGTACTTC.

This chain connects TRBV12-3 or TRBV12-4 to TRBJ1-5, with no clear D. This CDR3 is built from 12 residues. Trimming stripped 3 bases from V and 7 bases from J, with 7 bases between. The CDR3 protein is CASSLGWQPQHF. DNA of the CDR3: TGTGCCAGCAGTTTGGGTTGGCAGCCCCAGCATTTT.

The V and J genes are TRBV19 and TRBJ1-5, with D tentatively TRBD1 (6 bases). V was trimmed by 1 base and J by 2 bases, leaving 12 bases between them. CDR1 and CDR2 from the germline V gene are LNHDA and SQIVND (reference sequence). The CDR3 covers 16 residues. This CDR3 reads CASSIAAGVGNQPQHF. CDR3 DNA sequence: TGTGCCAGTAGTATAGCGGCAGGGGTTGGCAATCAGCCCCAGCATTTT.

This clonotype was counted at least ten times. This chain connects TRBV7-2 to TRBJ2-1; D perhaps matches TRBD2 (6 bases). Germline lookup yields CDR1 SGHTA and CDR2 FQGNSA. The CDR3 extends over 16 amino acids. V lost 1 base and J 0 bases, leaving 10 bases between the germline ends. CDR3 bases: TGTGCCAGCAGCTTAGATGGGAGGTCCTCCTACAATGAGCAGTTCTTC. It specifies CASSLDGRSSYNEQFF.

This clonotype was seen at least ten times. V and J are TRBV28 and TRBJ1-1, with D hard to call. V was cut by 7 bases and J by 1 base, with 10 bases left in between. This CDR3 has 13 amino acids. Germline V gives CDR1 MDHEN, CDR2 SYDVKM. The CDR3 DNA reads as TGTGCCAGCAACCTGGGAGGGAACACTGAAGCTTTCTTT. Residues: CASNLGGNTEAFF.

This clonotype turned up a few times. This chain uses TRBV7-9 with TRBJ2-5; D uncertain. Between the trimmed V and J ends, which lost 5 bases and 4 bases, there was a span of 11 bases. Germline CDR1 reads SEHNR; CDR2 reads FQNEAQ (reference sequence). The length of the CDR3 is 13 residues. CDR3 protein: CASSGSLRETQYF. CDR3 in DNA: TGTGCCAGCAGCGGTAGCCTTCGAGAGACCCAGTACTTC.

This clonotype has a handful of counts. The chain employs TRBV6-2 or TRBV6-3 and TRBJ2-3; D may be TRBD1 or TRBD2 (5 bases each). Between the trimmed V and J ends, which lost 4 bases and 2 bases, there was a span of 28 bases. The CDR3 contains 20 residues. Germline CDR1 and CDR2: MNHEY and SVGEGT. In nucleotides, the CDR3 is TGTGCCAGCAGTTCCCGACCGAAGGCCGGGTCCGGGGCCTTCACAGATACGCAGTATTTT. Its protein is CASSSRPKAGSGAFTDTQYF.

The sample holds many counts of this clonotype. This CDR3 is CSARGSGQPQHF. CDR3 sequence (DNA): TGCAGTGCTCGGGGCAGTGGGCAGCCCCAGCATTTT. The rearrangement joins TRBV20-1 to TRBJ1-5, with D possibly being TRBD1 (5 bases). The CDR3 has 12 residues. Trimming cost V 5 bases and J 7 bases, with 12 bases left between them. CDR1 is DFQATT, CDR2 SNEGSKA, per germline (reference sequence).

This clonotype was counted many times. The rearrangement joins TRBV2 to TRBJ1-2; a possible D gene is TRBD1 (5 bases). CDR3 length: 13 amino acids. Deletions cut 3 bases from V and 2 bases from J, with 7 bases between. Looked up from germline, CDR1 is SNHLY and CDR2 is FYNNEI. Here the CDR3 DNA reads TGTGCCAGCAGTGATGGGGGAAACTATGGCTACACCTTC. Its protein is CASSDGGNYGYTF.

This clonotype was observed at least ten times. The chain joins TRBV13 to TRBJ1-3; D uncertain. Germline V lookup: CDR1 PRHDT, CDR2 FYEKMQ (reference sequence). The V end lost 1 base, the J end lost 0 bases, and 7 bases lay between the germline ends. The CDR3 is 15 amino acids. The DNA for the CDR3 is TGTGCCAGCAGCTTAGCGGCGCTCTCTGGAAACACCATATATTTT. Residues: CASSLAALSGNTIYF. Complete variable domain (other parts from reference TRBV13 and TRBJ1-3): AAGVIQSPRHLIKEKRETATLKCYPIPRHDTVYWYQQGPGQDPQFLISFYEKMQSDKGSIPDRFSAQQFSDYHSELNMSSLELGDSALYFCASSLAALSGNTIYFGEGSWLTVV.

This chain joins TRBV4-1 and TRBJ1-3, with 7 bases aligning to TRBD1. CDR3 size: 15 residues. The germline V gene encodes CDR1 MGHRA and CDR2 YSYEKL. The V and J ends lost 2 bases and 2 bases, in that order; junction bases with no gene match: 3. The CDR3 spells CASSQFRGTGNTIYF. The CDR3 DNA sequence: TGCGCCAGCAGCCAATTCAGGGGGACTGGAAACACCATATATTTT.

This clonotype was counted many times. The CDR3 DNA reads TGTGCCAGCAGTGAAGTTGGCAGGGCGGCTGAAGCTTTCTTT. Its protein is CASSEVGRAAEAFF. The chain recombines TRBV2 with TRBJ1-1; D is possibly TRBD1 (5 bases). CDR3 length equals 14 residues. The V gene's germline CDR1 is SNHLY and CDR2 FYNNEI. Between the trimmed V and J ends, which lost 1 base and 6 bases, there was a span of 12 bases. Combining the CDR3 with reference TRBV2 and TRBJ1-1 gives the whole variable domain EPEVTQTPSHQVTQMGQEVILRCVPISNHLYFYWYRQILGQKVEFLVSFYNNEISEKSEIFDDQFSVERPDGSNFTLKIRSTKLEDSAMYFCASSEVGRAAEAFFGQGTRLTVV.

V is TRBV12-3 or TRBV12-4 and J is TRBJ1-3; D is perhaps TRBD1 (5 bases). The ends were cut back, 7 bases at V and 0 bases at J, with 13 bases in the middle. This CDR3 comprises 15 residues. The CDR3 loop is CASTPGLSSGNTIYF. The DNA for the CDR3 is TGTGCCAGCACCCCGGGACTAAGCTCTGGAAACACCATATATTTT.

At least ten counts were recorded for this clonotype. The chain recombines TRBV6-5 with TRBJ1-5, with D unresolved. Per germline, CDR1 MNHEY and CDR2 SVGAGI. Trimming left V 2 bases short and J 3 bases short, with 8 bases between. CDR3 size: 14 residues. In DNA, the CDR3 is TGTGCCAGCAGTTACAACGGCTTCAATCAGCCCCAGCATTTT. This translates into CASSYNGFNQPQHF.

Worth noting for this clonotype: Just one base apart from a much larger clone, this may be a read error. This chain links TRBV3-1 with TRBJ1-3, with a weak D call TRBD1 (5 bases). CDR1 and CDR2 from the germline V gene are LGHDT and YNNKEL (reference sequence). V lost 5 bases to trimming and J lost 4 bases, with 9 bases between them. There are 13 residues in the CDR3. CDR3 sequence (DNA): TGTGCCAGCAGCGCGACAGCAGGAAACACCATATATTTT. This codes for CASSATAGNTIYF.

There are a few counts of this clonotype. The CDR3: CASSPEGPGTEAFF. CDR3 DNA sequence: TGTGCCAGCAGCCCCGAAGGGCCCGGTACTGAAGCTTTCTTT. V and J are TRBV28 and TRBJ1-1, with no clear D. This CDR3 is built from 14 residues. Trimming stripped 6 bases from V and 5 bases from J, with 16 bases between. CDR1 and CDR2 from the germline V gene are MDHEN and SYDVKM.

The chain uses TRBV7-2 and TRBJ1-1; no definite D call. Germline loops: CDR1 SGHTA, CDR2 FQGNSA. The CDR3 loop spans 12 amino acids. V dropped 5 bases and J dropped 7 bases, with 11 bases sitting between them. Here the CDR3 DNA reads TGTGCCAGCAGCGTAGTTCTGCGTGAAGCTTTCTTT. It yields the protein CASSVVLREAFF.

This clonotype was detected many times. The V gene is TRBV28, the J gene TRBJ2-3, with D hard to call. Per germline, CDR1 MDHEN and CDR2 SYDVKM. The CDR3 sequence is 13 residues long. V was trimmed by 5 bases and J by 4 bases, leaving 10 bases between them. CDR3 region: CASSILTADTQYF. CDR3 nucleotide sequence: TGTGCCAGCAGTATATTAACGGCAGATACGCAGTATTTT.

In its sample, this clonotype was seen many times. The chain combines TRBV10-3 with TRBJ1-1; tentative D call: TRBD1 (5 bases). The CDR3 totals 13 residues. Germline lookup yields CDR1 ENHRY and CDR2 SYGVKD. Trimming took 11 bases from V and 4 from J, leaving 17 bases between them. This CDR3 is CAVSTAGGTEAFF. In DNA, the CDR3 is TGTGCCGTGTCGACAGCCGGAGGCACTGAAGCTTTCTTT.

There are a few counts of this clonotype. The J gene is TRBJ2-7, the V gene TRBV11-2; D may be TRBD1 or TRBD2 (5 bases each). Trimming removed 5 bases at V and 5 bases at J, with 16 bases between. The germline CDR1 and CDR2 sequences are SGHAT and FQNNGV. The CDR3 has 14 residues. CDR3 sequence (DNA): TGTGCCAGCAGCCCTAGCCTCAGGGTCGACGAGCAGTACTTC. Translated, it gives CASSPSLRVDEQYF.

V gene TRBV5-1 combines with J gene TRBJ1-4; D call uncertain. The ends were cut back, 8 bases at V and 7 bases at J, with 12 bases in the middle. The germline V gene encodes CDR1 SGHRS and CDR2 YFSETQ. The CDR3 extends over 12 amino acids. CDR3 in amino acids: CARWTTFEKLFF. As DNA, the CDR3 is TGCGCCAGGTGGACTACGTTTGAAAAACTGTTTTTT. Combining the CDR3 with reference TRBV5-1 and TRBJ1-4 gives the whole variable domain KAGVTQTPRYLIKTRGQQVTLSCSPISGHRSVSWYQQTPGQGLQFLFEYFSETQRNKGNFPGRFSGRQFSNSRSEMNVSTLELGDSALYLCARWTTFEKLFFGSGTQLSVL.

This clonotype showed up many times. The chain couples TRBV28 to TRBJ1-2, with 9 bases matching TRBD1. The CDR3 has 15 amino acids. Trimming cost V 2 bases and J 7 bases; bases outside gene matches: 8. Germline CDR1 MDHEN, CDR2 SYDVKM. The CDR3 DNA sequence: TGTGCCAGCAGTTTAGCTACCGGGACAGGGTCTGGCTACACCTTC. Protein sequence: CASSLATGTGSGYTF.

This clonotype was seen ten or more times. The gene calls are TRBV28 and TRBJ2-7; D assignment may be TRBD1 or TRBD2 (5 bases each). V lost 6 bases to trimming and J lost 4 bases, with 13 bases between them. The length of the CDR3 is 13 residues. Germline values: CDR1 MDHEN, CDR2 SYDVKM. The CDR3 bases are TGTGCCAGCAGGACTACAGGAAAGTACGAGCAGTACTTC. Translation gives CASRTTGKYEQYF.

This clonotype was counted a few times. V and J are TRBV27 and TRBJ1-5; tentatively, D is TRBD1 (6 bases). The V and J ends lost 1 base and 6 bases respectively, with 13 bases between them. Germline V gene sequence: CDR1 MNHEY, CDR2 SMNVEV (reference sequence). The CDR3 spans 15 residues. CDR3 residues: CASSLYVGGSQPQHF. The CDR3 DNA reads TGTGCCAGCAGTTTATATGTGGGGGGCTCTCAGCCCCAGCATTTT.